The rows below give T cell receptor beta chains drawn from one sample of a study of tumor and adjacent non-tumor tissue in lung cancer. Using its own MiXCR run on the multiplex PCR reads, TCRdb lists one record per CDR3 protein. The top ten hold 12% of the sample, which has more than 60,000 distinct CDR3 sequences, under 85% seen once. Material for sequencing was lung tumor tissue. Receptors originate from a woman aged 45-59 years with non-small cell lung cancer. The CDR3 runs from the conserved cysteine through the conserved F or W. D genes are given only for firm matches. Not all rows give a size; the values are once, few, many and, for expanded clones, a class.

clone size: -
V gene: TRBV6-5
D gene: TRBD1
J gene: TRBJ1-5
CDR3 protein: CASSSGQGNQSQHF
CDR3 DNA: TGTGCTAGCAGTAGCGGACAGGGAAATCAGTCCCAGCATTTT

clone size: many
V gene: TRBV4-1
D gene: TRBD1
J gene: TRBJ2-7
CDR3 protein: CASSQDTGVWEQYF
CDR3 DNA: TGCGCCAGCAGCCAAGACACAGGGGTCTGGGAGCAGTACTTC

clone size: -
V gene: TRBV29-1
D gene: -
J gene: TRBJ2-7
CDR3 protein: CSVKSASYEQYF
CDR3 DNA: TGCAGCGTCAAAAGCGCTTCTTACGAGCAATACTTC

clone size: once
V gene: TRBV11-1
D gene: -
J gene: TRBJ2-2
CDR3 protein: CASSFGAWTPLSTGELFF
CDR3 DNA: TGTGCCAGCAGCTTCGGAGCGTGGACTCCGTTGAGTACCGGGGAGCTGTTTTTT

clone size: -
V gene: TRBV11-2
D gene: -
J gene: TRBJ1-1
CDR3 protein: CARSLLMLGTGAFF
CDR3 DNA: TGTGCCAGAAGCTTGCTAATGCTGGGAACTGGAGCGTTCTTT

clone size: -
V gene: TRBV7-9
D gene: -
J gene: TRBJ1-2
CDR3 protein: CASSSWGATNYGYTF
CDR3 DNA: TGTGCCAGCAGCTCGTGGGGGGCGACTAACTATGGCTACACCTTC

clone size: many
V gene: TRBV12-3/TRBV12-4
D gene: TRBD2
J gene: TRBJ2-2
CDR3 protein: CASSLPGLAPGTGELFF
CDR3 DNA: TGTGCCAGCAGTCTCCCGGGACTAGCCCCCGGGACCGGGGAGCTGTTTTTT

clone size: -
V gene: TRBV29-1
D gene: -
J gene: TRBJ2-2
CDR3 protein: CSVEGPSTTGEPFF
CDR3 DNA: TGCAGCGTTGAAGGACCGTCCACAACGGGGGAGCCGTTTTTT

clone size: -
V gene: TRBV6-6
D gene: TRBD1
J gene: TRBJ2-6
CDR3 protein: CASSTLDRVGANVLTF
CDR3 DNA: TGTGCCAGCAGTACTCTCGACAGGGTTGGGGCCAACGTCCTGACTTTC

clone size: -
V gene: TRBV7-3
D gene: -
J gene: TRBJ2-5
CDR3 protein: CASSLLGLGGQETQYF
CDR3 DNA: TGTGCCAGCAGCCTTCTAGGCCTTGGGGGGCAAGAGACCCAGTACTTC

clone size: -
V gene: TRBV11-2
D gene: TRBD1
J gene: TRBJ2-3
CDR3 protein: CASSLYRGDMRYF
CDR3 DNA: TGTGCCAGCAGCTTATACAGGGGAGATATGCGGTATTTT

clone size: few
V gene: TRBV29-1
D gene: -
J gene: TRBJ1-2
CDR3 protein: CSVDDPAGVWGHTF
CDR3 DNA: TGCAGCGTTGATGATCCTGCAGGGGTATGGGGCCACACCTTC

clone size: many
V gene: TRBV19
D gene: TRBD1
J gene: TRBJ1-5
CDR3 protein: CASSIGDRGPSEPQHF
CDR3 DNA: TGTGCCAGTAGTATAGGGGACAGGGGTCCATCGGAGCCCCAGCATTTT

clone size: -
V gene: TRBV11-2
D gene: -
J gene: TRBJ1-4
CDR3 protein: CVSSYGRATNEKLFF
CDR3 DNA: TGTGTCAGCAGCTACGGACGGGCAACTAATGAAAAACTGTTTTTT

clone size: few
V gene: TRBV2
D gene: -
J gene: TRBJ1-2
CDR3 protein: CASSIHREHTF
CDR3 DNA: TGTGCCAGCAGTATACACAGGGAACACACCTTC

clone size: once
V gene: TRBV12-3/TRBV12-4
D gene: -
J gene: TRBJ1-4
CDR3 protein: CGSTQQGFEKLFF
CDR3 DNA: TGTGGCAGCACTCAACAGGGTTTTGAAAAACTGTTTTTT

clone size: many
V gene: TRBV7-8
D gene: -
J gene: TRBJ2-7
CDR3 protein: CASSSSTGQAGSYEQYF
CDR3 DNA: TGTGCCAGCAGCTCCTCAACGGGACAAGCCGGCTCCTACGAGCAGTACTTC

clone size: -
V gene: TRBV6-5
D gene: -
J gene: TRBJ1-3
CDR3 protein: CVSSYSYRATPGNTIYF
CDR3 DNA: TGTGTCAGTAGTTACTCGTACAGAGCCACCCCTGGAAACACCATATATTTT

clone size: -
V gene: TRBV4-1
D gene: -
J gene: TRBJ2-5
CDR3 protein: CASNQGRNPHETQYF
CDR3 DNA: TGCGCCAGCAACCAAGGTCGTAACCCGCATGAGACCCAGTACTTC

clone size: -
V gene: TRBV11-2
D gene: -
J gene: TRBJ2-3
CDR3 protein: CASSPGQAYTETQYF
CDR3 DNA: TGTGCCAGCAGCCCGGGGCAGGCGTATACAGAAACGCAGTATTTT